Listed below are T cell receptor beta chains from one sample, sequenced in a study of control samples from healthy donors and cancer patients. The method was immunoSEQ multiplex PCR; TCRdb's version includes in-frame clones alone and lacks a portion of them. The repertoire holds approximately 94,000 clones, with 65% to 85% as singletons. The specimen sequenced was PBMCs. These receptors were obtained from a man between 65 and 85 years old with lung cancer. The CDR3 runs from the conserved cysteine through the conserved F or W. Fields, in order: clone size, V gene, J gene, D gene, CDR3 protein, CDR3 DNA. The D gene is left open where the match is weak. Clone size is shown for a subset of rows, as once, few, many or a class of expanded clone.

-	TRBV5-1	TRBJ2-3	TRBD1	CASRTGTGVLDTQYF	TGCGCCAGCCGCACAGGGACAGGGGTATTGGATACGCAGTATTTT
-	TRBV7-2	TRBJ1-1	TRBD1	CASREQGARNTEAFF	TGTGCCAGCAGGGAGCAGGGGGCGCGAAACACTGAAGCTTTCTTT
-	TRBV7-2	TRBJ2-7	TRBD2	CASSLGLAGAYEQYF	TGTGCCAGCAGCCTTGGACTAGCGGGAGCCTACGAGCAGTACTTC
-	TRBV18	TRBJ1-1	-	CASSPPTGPLGAGTEAFF	TGTGCCAGCTCACCGCCAACCGGGCCCCTGGGGGCGGGCACTGAAGCTTTCTTT
-	TRBV5-5	TRBJ2-5	-	CASSSPGGTSLETQYF	TGTGCCAGCAGCTCCCCAGGCGGGACATCCCTGGAGACCCAGTACTTC
-	TRBV18	TRBJ2-1	TRBD1	CASSPGTVFDEQFF	TGTGCCAGCTCACCAGGGACAGTATTTGATGAGCAGTTCTTC
-	TRBV5-8	TRBJ1-2	-	CASSWRQTYGYTF	TGTGCCAGCAGCTGGCGACAGACGTATGGCTACACCTTC
-	TRBV11-2	TRBJ2-3	-	CASSPPGSLGDTQYF	TGTGCCAGCAGCCCCCCGGGAAGCTTGGGAGATACGCAGTATTTT
-	TRBV4-2	TRBJ1-3	-	CASSQVWEFSGNTIYF	TGTGCCAGCAGCCAAGTCTGGGAATTCTCTGGAAACACCATATATTTT
few	TRBV20-1	TRBJ1-5	-	CSASSAEVGINQPQHF	TGCAGTGCTAGTTCTGCGGAGGTTGGGATAAATCAGCCCCAGCATTTT
-	TRBV27	TRBJ1-6	-	CASSLEEYNSPLHF	TGTGCCAGCAGTTTAGAGGAGTATAATTCACCCCTCCACTTT
-	TRBV15	TRBJ1-6	TRBD1	CATSRDRRRQGLLLYNSPLHF	TGTGCCACCAGCAGAGATCGAAGAAGACAGGGCCTTCTGCTTTATAATTCACCCCTCCACTTT
-	TRBV5-4	TRBJ1-2	TRBD1	CASSGPGQGYGYTF	TGTGCCAGCAGCGGGCCCGGACAGGGGTATGGCTACACCTTC
-	TRBV19	TRBJ2-2	-	CASSIARVIGGELFF	TGTGCCAGTAGTATAGCCAGGGTGATCGGCGGGGAGCTGTTTTTT
-	TRBV6-6	TRBJ2-6	TRBD1	CASSQPRGYSSGANVLTF	TGTGCCAGCAGTCAACCCAGGGGGTACAGCTCTGGGGCCAACGTCCTGACTTTC
-	TRBV29-1	TRBJ2-2	-	CSAIVGGTGELFF	TGCAGCGCGATCGTAGGGGGTACCGGGGAGCTGTTTTTT
-	TRBV3-1/TRBV3-2	TRBJ2-1	TRBD1	CASSQTPQGYNEQFF	TGTGCCAGCAGCCAAACCCCACAGGGGTACAATGAGCAGTTCTTC
-	TRBV30	TRBJ2-2	TRBD1	CAWRTGGAGTGELFF	TGTGCCTGGAGGACAGGGGGCGCCGGCACCGGGGAGCTGTTTTTT
-	TRBV6-2/TRBV6-3	TRBJ1-1	-	CASSDPPGGNTEAFF	TGTGCCAGCAGTGACCCCCCGGGGGGGAACACTGAAGCTTTCTTT
-	TRBV30	TRBJ1-3	-	CAWSALGQGGNTIYF	TGTGCCTGGAGTGCTTTGGGGCAGGGCGGAAACACCATATATTTT
-	TRBV3-1/TRBV3-2	TRBJ2-5	TRBD2	CASSQAGGGAKETQYF	TGTGCCAGCAGCCAAGCTGGCGGGGGGGCGAAAGAGACCCAGTACTTC
-	TRBV5-6	TRBJ2-7	-	CASSPRVTRPYEQYF	TGTGCCAGCAGCCCCCGGGTGACCCGACCCTACGAGCAGTACTTC
-	TRBV28	TRBJ2-7	TRBD1	CASRPPSGQGFYEQYF	TGTGCCAGCAGACCCCCTTCGGGACAGGGTTTCTACGAGCAGTACTTC
-	TRBV19	TRBJ1-2	-	CASSTDWGYTF	TGTGCCAGTAGTACGGACTGGGGCTACACCTTC
-	TRBV11-2	TRBJ1-2	-	CASSSKPGGYGYTF	TGTGCCAGCAGCTCCAAGCCGGGGGGATATGGCTACACCTTC
-	TRBV7-9	TRBJ2-4	-	CASSPRGGSKNIQYF	TGTGCCAGCAGCCCAAGAGGGGGTTCAAAAAACATTCAGTACTTC
-	TRBV6-5	TRBJ2-2	-	CASSNNRVGELFF	TGTGCCAGCAGTAACAACAGGGTCGGGGAGCTGTTTTTT
-	TRBV9	TRBJ1-3	-	CASSVGRLGDTIYF	TGTGCCAGCAGCGTAGGTCGCCTAGGCGACACCATATATTTT